This T cell receptor (beta chain) was identified in a study of cytomegalovirus exposure and HLA in healthy donors. Study-wide context: A prior analysis found about 120 million unique TCR beta sequences from around 200 million T cells.

Findings and caveats of the study: Most of the TCR beta V segments (in an earlier analysis) were productive either about 87% or about 30% of the time. It was reported that the classifier diagnosed cytomegalovirus status with high specificity and sensitivity in both the original and validation cohorts.

The study ran its PCR with 60 Vbeta and 13 Jbeta primers. Authors' processing steps: Counted up in a later analysis, unique TCR beta chains came to about 80 million, with about 9.9 million shared. Sequencing was performed with immunoSEQ multiplex PCR; in TCRdb, only in-frame clones are kept and a portion is missing. Clone size and V and J calls were adopted from that table, with D and trimming inferred from the DNA. The sample yields about 180,000 clones, roughly 79% seen once. Of note for this clone: Antigen: not known.

The CDR3 loop spans 15 amino acids. The germline gives CDR1 SGDLS, CDR2 YYNGEE. Unmatched junction bases numbered 4, after V lost 4 bases and J lost 0 bases. This clonotype originated in a male donor in good health and CMV-seronegative. This chain joins TRBV9 and TRBJ2-1; 7 positions match TRBD2. Specimen: PBMCs. The CDR3 nucleotides are TGTGCCAGCAGCCTTCGCGGGAGCTCCTACAATGAGCAGTTCTTC. It yields the protein CASSLRGSSYNEQFF. The full variable domain, with the rest looked up from reference TRBV9 and TRBJ2-1, is DSGVTQTPKHLITATGQRVTLRCSPRSGDLSVYWYQQSLDQGLQFLIQYYNGEERAKGNILERFSAQQFPDLHSELNLSSLELGDSALYFCASSLRGSSYNEQFFGPGTRLTVL.